These 27 T cell receptor beta chains share one sample of origin, sequenced in a study of cytomegalovirus exposure and HLA in healthy donors. 13 Jbeta primers and 60 Vbeta primers were used for the PCR. Libraries were prepared by immunoSEQ multiplex PCR; TCRdb keeps only in-frame clonotypes and omits some of them. This sample has hundreds of thousands of clones, with 70% to 85% found just once. Sequencing was performed on PBMCs. These receptor sequences come from a male donor in good health and CMV-seronegative.

CDR3 bases: TGCGCCAGCAGTGATATTAGCGGGAGATCCTACAATGAGCAGTTCTTC. Its translation is CASSDISGRSYNEQFF. V and J are TRBV10-2 and TRBJ2-1; TRBD2 aligns across 9 bases. Trimming cost V 3 bases and J 1 base; bases outside gene matches: 4. Germline lookup yields CDR1 WSHSY and CDR2 SAAADI. The CDR3 covers 16 residues.

The V gene is TRBV29-1, the J gene TRBJ1-1, with 8 positions matching TRBD1. Germline CDR1 SQVTM, CDR2 ANQGSEA. CDR3 size: 17 residues. V lost 5 bases, J lost 4 bases, and 18 bases stayed unmatched. The CDR3 nucleotides read TGCAGCGTTCTCCTCACCGGACAGGGTTTTGGGAGCACTGAAGCTTTCTTT. Translated, it gives CSVLLTGQGFGSTEAFF.

This clone has only one observation. The chain has TRBV21-1 and TRBJ1-2; the table's D call, TRBD1, has no DNA check behind it. TRBV21-1 is given as a pseudogene. The CDR3 has 14 residues. Here the CDR3 reads CASSPPSLRGGYTF. In DNA, the CDR3 is TGTGCCAGCAGCCCACCCAGCTTAAGGGGTGGCTACACCTTC.

The chain uses TRBV6-1 and TRBJ2-3; possible D gene TRBD2, 6 bases. The V gene's germline CDR1 is MNHNS and CDR2 SASEGT. CDR3 size: 14 residues. Trimming shortened V by 6 bases and J by 6 bases, and 16 bases separated the two germline ends. CDR3 in amino acids: CASSAVGRGDTQYF. For the CDR3, the DNA is TGTGCCAGCAGCGCGGTGGGCCGGGGGGATACGCAGTATTTT.

The chain uses TRBV9 and TRBJ2-1; 12 nucleotides match TRBD2. CDR1 and CDR2 (germline): SGDLS, YYNGEE. J lost 5 bases, V lost 5 bases, and 5 bases had no gene match. This CDR3 comprises 15 residues. In DNA form, the CDR3 reads TGTGCCAGCAGTCAAGGACTAGCGGGAAACAATGAGCAGTTCTTC. It is translated as CASSQGLAGNNEQFF.

V is TRBV2 and J is TRBJ2-1, with 8 bases identical to TRBD1. V lost 6 bases, J lost 3 bases, and 7 bases stayed unmatched. Germline V CDR1 and CDR2: SNHLY, FYNNEI. This CDR3 contains 15 residues. CDR3: CASRPPQGDYNEQFF. CDR3 bases: TGTGCCAGCAGGCCGCCACAGGGGGACTACAATGAGCAGTTCTTC. Filled out from reference TRBV2 and TRBJ2-1, the complete variable domain reads EPEVTQTPSHQVTQMGQEVILRCVPISNHLYFYWYRQILGQKVEFLVSFYNNEISEKSEIFDDQFSVERPDGSNFTLKIRSTKLEDSAMYFCASRPPQGDYNEQFFGPGTRLTVL.

This rearrangement joins TRBV27 to TRBJ1-2; 8 bases are shared with TRBD1. This CDR3 contains 15 residues. The germline gives CDR1 MNHEY, CDR2 SMNVEV (reference sequence). Trimming removed 5 bases from V and 8 bases from J; junction bases left unmatched: 13. CDR3 loop: CASSPTGAIFWGYTF. For the CDR3, the DNA is TGTGCCAGCAGTCCGACAGGGGCAATCTTCTGGGGCTACACCTTC.

This chain connects TRBV2 to TRBJ2-2; 8 bases align to TRBD2. The CDR3 extends over 17 amino acids. The germline V gene encodes CDR1 SNHLY and CDR2 FYNNEI. V lost 5 bases to trimming and J lost 5 bases; unmatched junction nucleotides: 13. This CDR3 is CASSWGNGRVSTGELFF. The CDR3 bases are TGTGCCAGCAGTTGGGGCAACGGGAGGGTCAGTACCGGGGAGCTGTTTTTT.

The chain recombines TRBV6-5 with TRBJ2-1, with TRBD2 identical over 13 bases. Germline CDR1 reads MNHEY; CDR2 reads SVGAGI. The CDR3 extends over 16 amino acids. Trimming removed 2 bases from V and 3 bases from J; junction bases left unmatched: 1. The DNA for the CDR3 is TGTGCCAGCAGTTACCGGACTAGCGGGAGCTACAATGAGCAGTTCTTC. As protein: CASSYRTSGSYNEQFF.

V and J are TRBV5-1 and TRBJ2-5; 7 bases map to TRBD2. The V gene's germline CDR1 is SGHRS and CDR2 YFSETQ. J lost 3 bases, V lost 2 bases, and 1 base had no gene match. This CDR3 is built from 13 residues. The CDR3 DNA reads as TGCGCCAGCAGCTTAGGACTAGAAGAGACCCAGTACTTC. Translated: CASSLGLEETQYF.

The rearrangement uses TRBV5-1 and TRBJ2-7; the match to TRBD1 covers 11 bases. V lost 7 bases, J lost 3 bases, and 6 bases stayed unmatched. Looked up from germline, CDR1 is SGHRS and CDR2 is YFSETQ. The CDR3 runs to 14 residues. The DNA of the CDR3 is TGCGCCAGCGGGGCCGGGACAGGGGGCTACGAGCAGTACTTC. Its translation: CASGAGTGGYEQYF.

This chain joins TRBV18 and TRBJ2-7, with D possibly TRBD1 on 5 matching bases. V was clipped by 4 bases and J by 6 bases, with 16 bases between them. CDR1 KGHSH and CDR2 LQKENI come from the germline V gene. CDR3 length equals 14 residues. This CDR3 is CASSRAPQGIEQYF. CDR3 in DNA: TGTGCCAGCTCACGGGCCCCCCAGGGCATCGAGCAGTACTTC.

This clone was seen a handful of times. V and J are TRBV5-6 and TRBJ2-7, with a possible D match to TRBD1 (5 bases). V gave up 0 bases and J gave up 0 bases, with 10 bases separating them. Germline V gives CDR1 SGHDT, CDR2 YYEEEE. The CDR3 totals 15 residues. CDR3 nucleotides: TGTGCCAGCAGCTTGGTAGGGGTTAGCTCCTACGAGCAGTACTTC. Its protein product is CASSLVGVSSYEQYF.

The chain uses TRBV5-4 and TRBJ2-7, with a tentative D call TRBD1 (6 bases). From germline, CDR1 is SGHNT and CDR2 YYREEE (reference sequence). V lost 0 bases to trimming and J lost 3 bases, with 10 bases between them. The CDR3 sequence is 14 residues long. The DNA for the CDR3 is TGTGCCAGCAGCTTGGAGCGACAGGACTACGAGCAGTACTTC. Amino acid sequence: CASSLERQDYEQYF.

This chain uses TRBV29-1 with TRBJ2-7; TRBD2 might be the D (5 bases). The CDR3 extends over 10 amino acids. V lost 6 bases, J lost 4 bases, and 7 bases lay in between. Germline loops: CDR1 SQVTM, CDR2 ANQGSEA. The CDR3 DNA reads TGCAGCGTGAGGGATTACGAGCAGTACTTC. Encoded protein: CSVRDYEQYF.

The rearrangement uses TRBV2 and TRBJ2-3; D is undetermined. Germline V gene sequence: CDR1 SNHLY, CDR2 FYNNEI. The CDR3 has 11 residues. V gave up 3 bases and J gave up 6 bases, with 4 bases separating them. This chain's CDR3 is CASSDSDTQYF. In DNA form, the CDR3 reads TGTGCCAGCAGTGATAGCGATACGCAGTATTTT.

Here the CDR3 reads CASSSSGRSLLNTDTQYF. Written as DNA, the CDR3 is TGTGCCAGCAGCTCAAGTGGCCGCTCCCTCCTGAACACAGATACGCAGTATTTT. The genes are TRBV7-3 and TRBJ2-3; D is uncertain. The V end was cut by 4 bases, the J end by 2 bases, with 22 bases between. CDR1 and CDR2 from the germline V gene are SGHTA and FQGTGA. This CDR3 contains 18 residues.

This clone was recorded a few times. This chain uses TRBV7-9 with TRBJ1-1, with D possibly matching TRBD1 (6 bases). The CDR3 sequence is 13 residues long. V lost 10 bases, J lost 1 base, and 13 bases lay in between. The germline V gene encodes CDR1 SEHNR and CDR2 FQNEAQ (reference sequence). For the CDR3, the DNA is TGTGCCACCAAATGGACAGCGAACACTGAAGCTTTCTTT. Translated, it gives CATKWTANTEAFF.

This clone was observed a handful of times. The chain is built from TRBV30 and TRBJ1-2, with D possibly being TRBD1 (6 bases). Germline V CDR1 and CDR2: GTSNPN, SVGIG (reference sequence). V was cut by 4 bases and J by 0 bases, with 12 bases left in between. The CDR3 totals 14 residues. Written as DNA, the CDR3 is TGTGCCTGGATGGGGGCAGATTCTAACTATGGCTACACCTTC. Protein sequence: CAWMGADSNYGYTF.

The V gene is TRBV28, the J gene TRBJ1-1; 7 bases agree with TRBD1. Germline CDR1 is MDHEN and CDR2 is SYDVKM. J lost 3 bases, V lost 6 bases, and 10 bases had no gene match. This CDR3 spans 15 amino acids. The chain's CDR3 is CASSATGSGDTEAFF. CDR3 DNA: TGTGCCAGCAGCGCGACAGGGTCTGGGGACACTGAAGCTTTCTTT.

The chain employs TRBV19 and TRBJ1-2, with a tentative D call TRBD1 (5 bases). From germline, CDR1 is LNHDA and CDR2 SQIVND (reference sequence). The germline V and J ends were trimmed by 5 bases and 5 bases, with 18 bases remaining between them. This CDR3 region has 15 residues. The CDR3 coding sequence is TGTGCCAGTAGTCCTCGGGGGAGGAATGATTATGGCTACACCTTC. Protein product: CASSPRGRNDYGYTF.

The chain joins TRBV19 to TRBJ2-1, with TRBD1 matching 8 bases. This CDR3 has 16 amino acids. Germline lookup yields CDR1 LNHDA and CDR2 SQIVND (reference sequence). V was clipped by 6 bases and J by 0 bases; unmatched bases: 7. CDR3 amino acids: CASSQNRGSSYNEQFF. The CDR3 region has the DNA TGTGCCAGTAGCCAAAACAGGGGGAGCTCCTACAATGAGCAGTTCTTC.

In its sample, this clone was seen a few times. This CDR3 is CASNQYRRRNTEAFF. DNA of the CDR3: TGTGCCAGCAATCAATACCGGCGGAGGAACACTGAAGCTTTCTTT. The rearrangement joins TRBV6-6 to TRBJ1-1; D uncertain. The CDR3 totals 15 residues. V lost 7 bases, J lost 1 base, and 16 bases lay in between. Germline loops: CDR1 MNHNY, CDR2 SVGAGI (reference sequence).

This clone was detected only once. This chain links TRBV29-1 with TRBJ1-1, with TRBD1 matching 11 bases. Germline CDR1 SQVTM, CDR2 ANQGSEA. The CDR3 is 13 residues long. V lost 7 bases and J lost 4; bases outside the gene matches: 5. CDR3 loop: CSAWDRGGTEAFF. The CDR3 coding sequence is TGCAGCGCCTGGGACAGGGGGGGCACTGAAGCTTTCTTT.

Only one count was recorded for this clone. This chain joins TRBV5-1 and TRBJ1-1; the D gene is possibly TRBD1 (6 bases). Trimming took 0 bases from V and 1 from J, leaving 13 bases between them. Per the germline V gene, CDR1 is SGHRS and CDR2 is YFSETQ. This CDR3 comprises 16 residues. Here the CDR3 DNA reads TGCGCCAGCAGCTTGGGTCCAGGGGTCACGAACACTGAAGCTTTCTTT. Translation gives CASSLGPGVTNTEAFF.

The rearrangement uses TRBV5-8 and TRBJ2-3, with 10 bases fitting TRBD2. V lost 3 bases and J lost 2; bases outside the gene matches: 6. The CDR3 is made up of 16 amino acids. The V gene's germline CDR1 is SGHTS and CDR2 YDEGEE. CDR3 in amino acids: CASSSTSGFSTDTQYF. In nucleotides, the CDR3 is TGTGCCAGCAGCTCGACTAGCGGGTTCTCCACAGATACGCAGTATTTT.

Of note for this clone: One junction end does not reproduce the germline sequence, and a read error may be involved. The rearrangement uses TRBV7-9 and TRBJ1-1, with D uncertain. This CDR3 comprises 15 residues. Germline V CDR1 and CDR2: SEHNR, FQNEAQ (reference sequence). This chain's CDR3 is CSSNFTAGRLTEAFF. Written as DNA, the CDR3 is TGTTCCAGCAACTTTACGGCAGGCAGGTTGACTGAAGCTTTCTTT.